Shown below are 26 T cell receptor beta chains from a single sample sequenced in a study of T cells in localized non-small cell lung cancer. Some clones are missing from TCRdb's copy, which holds only in-frame ones; the method was immunoSEQ multiplex PCR. The table records some 71,000 clones, approximately 85% of them present only once. The specimen was peripheral blood, collected before any cancer treatment. The receptor source for this set is a female donor over 55 with stage I lung adenocarcinoma.

This clone turned up a few times. The chain couples TRBV30 to TRBJ1-2; D ambiguous. Deletions cut 2 bases from V and 3 bases from J, with 13 bases between. This CDR3 comprises 14 residues. CDR1 and CDR2 from the germline V gene are GTSNPN and SVGIG (reference sequence). This CDR3 is CAWSSGNSYYGYTF. Written as DNA, the CDR3 is TGTGCCTGGAGTAGCGGGAATTCTTACTATGGCTACACCTTC.

V usage is TRBV30 and J usage is TRBJ1-5; a weak D match, TRBD1 (6 bases). Trimming took off 1 base at V and 5 bases at J, with 15 bases between the two ends. This CDR3 is 15 amino acids long. Germline values: CDR1 GTSNPN, CDR2 SVGIG (reference sequence). DNA of the CDR3: TGTGCCTGGAGTGCCCGGGGCAGGGGTCATCAGCCCCAGCATTTT. Translated, it gives CAWSARGRGHQPQHF.

The chain joins TRBV6-6 to TRBJ1-1; maybe TRBD1 (6 bases). CDR1 MNHNY and CDR2 SVGAGI come from the germline V gene (reference sequence). The CDR3 totals 11 residues. The V end lost 6 bases, the J end lost 7 bases, and 9 bases lay between the germline ends. The CDR3, as DNA: TGTGCCAGCAGCACGGACAGTGAAGCTTTCTTT. It translates to CASSTDSEAFF.

The table lists this clone with a count of one. The gene calls are TRBV4-1 and TRBJ1-1, with 9 bases identical to TRBD1. Looked up from germline, CDR1 is MGHRA and CDR2 is YSYEKL. This CDR3 is 17 amino acids long. The V and J ends lost 5 bases and 1 base, in that order; junction bases with no gene match: 11. The CDR3 sequence: CASSLGQQGAWNTEAFF. As DNA, the CDR3 is TGCGCCAGCAGCTTAGGCCAACAGGGGGCGTGGAACACTGAAGCTTTCTTT.

The J gene is TRBJ2-5, the V gene TRBV19; 7 bases map to TRBD2. Germline V lookup: CDR1 LNHDA, CDR2 SQIVND (reference sequence). Trimming took 5 bases from V and 2 from J; bases not matched to a gene: 5. The CDR3 is made up of 14 amino acids. CDR3 coding DNA: TGTGCCAGTAGTCCCACTAGCGCTCAAGAGACCCAGTACTTC. Translated, it gives CASSPTSAQETQYF.

The chain has TRBV7-2 and TRBJ2-5, with TRBD2 identical over 8 bases. Germline CDR1 reads SGHTA; CDR2 reads FQGNSA. The CDR3 loop spans 15 amino acids. Trimming at V came to 4 bases and at J to 5 bases, leaving 9 bases not matched to a gene. The CDR3 region is CASSSFGGARETQYF. The CDR3 region has the DNA TGTGCCAGCAGCTCGTTCGGGGGGGCCCGGGAGACCCAGTACTTC.

This chain joins TRBV10-1 and TRBJ1-1; possible D gene TRBD1, 6 bases. V was shortened by 4 bases and J by 0 bases, with 12 bases between the two germline ends. The CDR3 is 15 amino acids. Germline-derived CDR1 and CDR2 are WNHNN and SYGVQD (reference sequence). The CDR3 DNA sequence: TGCGCCAGCAGTGTTGTGGGGGCGATGAACACTGAAGCTTTCTTT. Its translation: CASSVVGAMNTEAFF.

The rearrangement joins TRBV25-1 to TRBJ2-3, with 9 bases identical to TRBD2. The V gene end was trimmed by 1 base and the J gene end by 1 base; junction bases not matched to a gene: 6. The CDR3 runs to 17 residues. Germline V gene sequence: CDR1 MGHDK, CDR2 SYGVNS. CDR3 sequence: CASSELERGAGTDTQYF. The CDR3 DNA reads as TGTGCCAGCAGTGAATTAGAGCGGGGGGCGGGCACAGATACGCAGTATTTT.

CDR3: CASSPANGEAFF. The DNA of the CDR3 is TGCGCCAGCAGTCCGGCGAATGGTGAAGCTTTCTTT. J is TRBJ1-1 and V is TRBV5-1; D is uncertain. Germline values: CDR1 SGHRS, CDR2 YFSETQ. The CDR3 runs to 12 residues. V was clipped by 5 bases and J by 7 bases, with 12 bases between them.

CDR3 sequence reads: CASSSLQSTFFNEQYF. The DNA of the CDR3 is TGTGCCAGTAGCTCTTTACAGAGCACCTTCTTTAACGAGCAGTACTTC. V is TRBV19 and J is TRBJ2-7; D gene ambiguous. From germline, CDR1 is LNHDA and CDR2 SQIVND (reference sequence). The ends were cut back, 6 bases at V and 5 bases at J, with 23 bases in the middle. The CDR3 loop spans 16 amino acids.

This clone was observed a handful of times. This chain joins TRBV27 and TRBJ1-1; possible D gene TRBD1, 5 bases. Trimming removed 5 bases at V and 11 bases at J, with 12 bases between. The CDR3 extends over 11 amino acids. Germline lookup yields CDR1 MNHEY and CDR2 SMNVEV (reference sequence). For the CDR3, the DNA is TGTGCCAGCAGTAGGGGTAAGGGGGCTTTCTTT. Protein sequence: CASSRGKGAFF.

J is TRBJ1-6 and V is TRBV4-1; no reliable D call. V was clipped by 4 bases and J by 11 bases, with 12 bases between them. Germline V lookup: CDR1 MGHRA, CDR2 YSYEKL. The CDR3 spans 13 residues. The CDR3 reads CASSPLGWAPLHF. In nucleotides, the CDR3 is TGCGCCAGCAGCCCGCTCGGGTGGGCACCCCTCCACTTT.

This rearrangement joins TRBV5-4 to TRBJ1-2; D ambiguous. The CDR3 contains 14 residues. V was pared by 1 base and J by 4 bases, with 11 bases between. Germline CDR1 and CDR2: SGHNT and YYREEE (reference sequence). In nucleotides, the CDR3 is TGTGCCAGCAGCTTGAACGAGCCGGGCTATGGCTACACCTTC. It encodes CASSLNEPGYGYTF.

CDR3 in DNA: TGTGCCAGCAGCTTAGGGGACTTGAACACCGGGGAGCTGTTTTTT. As protein: CASSLGDLNTGELFF. This chain links TRBV7-6 with TRBJ2-2; D is possibly TRBD2 (6 bases). This CDR3 is built from 15 residues. Germline loops: CDR1 SGHVS, CDR2 FNYEAQ. V was shortened by 1 base and J by 1 base, with 7 bases between the two germline ends.

The chain recombines TRBV27 with TRBJ2-7; TRBD2 aligns across 11 bases. CDR3 size: 15 residues. Per the germline V gene, CDR1 is MNHEY and CDR2 is SMNVEV (reference sequence). V lost 5 bases to trimming and J lost 3 bases; unmatched junction nucleotides: 6. CDR3 sequence (DNA): TGTGCCAGCAGTCCCGGGACTAGCGGAGACTACGAGCAGTACTTC. Residues: CASSPGTSGDYEQYF.

This clone has only one observation. The CDR3 bases are TGTGCCAGCAGCTCAATAGGGGCCTACAATGAGCAGTTCTTC. It specifies CASSSIGAYNEQFF. The chain has TRBV6-1 and TRBJ2-1, with D perhaps TRBD1 (5 bases). Trimming shortened V by 6 bases and J by 2 bases, and 11 bases separated the two germline ends. Germline V lookup: CDR1 MNHNS, CDR2 SASEGT. This CDR3 has 14 residues.

The chain links TRBV9 to TRBJ2-1, with 10 bases aligning to TRBD2. The CDR3 length is 16 residues. V lost 4 bases, J lost 0 bases, and 4 bases stayed unmatched. The germline V gene has CDR1 SGDLS and CDR2 YYNGEE. The CDR3 here is CASSRTSGYSYNEQFF. The CDR3 nucleotides are TGTGCCAGCAGCCGGACTAGCGGTTACTCCTACAATGAGCAGTTCTTC.

This clone has a single count. This chain links TRBV10-1 with TRBJ1-1; D not certain. V was pared by 0 bases and J by 8 bases, with 13 bases between. The CDR3 is made up of 14 amino acids. Germline-derived CDR1 and CDR2 are WNHNN and SYGVQD (reference sequence). The DNA for the CDR3 is TGCGCCAGCAGTGAGTCGCTGCAACCACCCGAAGCTTTCTTT. This encodes CASSESLQPPEAFF.

There are a few counts of this clone. The chain joins TRBV5-1 to TRBJ1-6, with 9 bases fitting TRBD1. Unmatched junction bases numbered 8, after V lost 0 bases and J lost 7 bases. Germline V gives CDR1 SGHRS, CDR2 YFSETQ. This CDR3 has 17 residues. The CDR3 region is CASSLEGQGRNNSPLHF. In DNA form, the CDR3 reads TGCGCCAGCAGCTTGGAGGGACAGGGTAGGAACAATTCACCCCTCCACTTT.

This clone was observed a few times. The chain uses TRBV5-6 and TRBJ2-3; a possible D gene is TRBD2 (5 bases). The CDR3 has 15 amino acids. V lost 4 bases and J 1 base, leaving 13 bases between the germline ends. The germline V gene encodes CDR1 SGHDT and CDR2 YYEEEE. The CDR3 coding sequence is TGTGCCAGCAGCGACGAGGGATTGGGCACAGATACGCAGTATTTT. As protein: CASSDEGLGTDTQYF.

This chain links TRBV27 with TRBJ1-2; D might be TRBD1 (5 bases). The V gene's germline CDR1 is MNHEY and CDR2 SMNVEV (reference sequence). Trimming left V 6 bases short and J 1 base short, with 21 bases between. The CDR3 has 17 amino acids. The CDR3 nucleotides read TGTGCCAGCAGGTCCCCCACCCGGGACGGCATTAACTATGGCTACACCTTC. It encodes CASRSPTRDGINYGYTF.

This clone was seen only a few times. The genes are TRBV25-1 and TRBJ1-1; 7 bases line up with TRBD1. V was clipped by 6 bases and J by 1 base; unmatched bases: 2. This CDR3 contains 13 residues. The germline V gene has CDR1 MGHDK and CDR2 SYGVNS. CDR3 residues: CASRGQPNTEAFF. DNA of the CDR3: TGTGCCAGCAGGGGACAGCCGAACACTGAAGCTTTCTTT.

The chain has TRBV7-9 and TRBJ2-3; TRBD1 agrees at 7 bases. The CDR3 runs to 15 residues. The junction had 5 bases not matched to a gene; V was cut back by 5 bases and J by 0 bases. Germline CDR1 is SEHNR and CDR2 is FQNEAQ (reference sequence). The CDR3 bases are TGTGCCAGCAGCGATACGACAGGGAGCACAGATACGCAGTATTTT. Translation: CASSDTTGSTDTQYF.

This rearrangement joins TRBV6-5 to TRBJ1-2; 7 bases line up with TRBD1. Looked up from germline, CDR1 is MNHEY and CDR2 is SVGAGI. V lost 6 bases to trimming and J lost 7 bases; unmatched junction nucleotides: 11. CDR3 length: 14 amino acids. CDR3 region: CASSPTRQGLGYTF. The DNA for the CDR3 is TGTGCCAGCAGCCCAACAAGACAGGGTCTTGGCTACACCTTC.

The gene calls are TRBV5-1 and TRBJ2-2; TRBD1 matches at 9 bases. The CDR3 has 14 amino acids. The ends lost 4 bases at V and 7 bases at J; junction bases unmatched: 5. Germline V gene data show CDR1 as SGHRS and CDR2 as YFSETQ. Written as DNA, the CDR3 is TGCGCCAGCAGCCTGGGGACAGGGAACGGGGAGCTGTTTTTT. This codes for CASSLGTGNGELFF.

This clone showed up just a few times. The chain carries TRBV27 and TRBJ1-6; D perhaps matches TRBD1 (5 bases). Per the germline V gene, CDR1 is MNHEY and CDR2 is SMNVEV (reference sequence). The V end was cut by 9 bases, the J end by 8 bases, with 11 bases between. This CDR3 is built from 12 residues. CDR3 sequence (DNA): TGTGCCAGTACTAGAGGGGATTCACCCCTCCACTTT. Translation: CASTRGDSPLHF.